This passage covers 24 T cell receptor beta chains from one sample sequenced in a study of regulatory T cells in long-lasting Graves disease. With iRepertoire HTBI primers and Arm-PCR of CDR3 regions, TCR beta libraries were built. In TCRdb, the multiplex PCR reads were re-called with MiXCR into one record per CDR3 protein. The table has about 420,000 distinct CDR3 sequences, around 22% seen once. Time point reported: persistent/refractory GD, antithyroid drugs over 5 years with positive TRAb. PBMCs were the source of the RNA used for TCR sequencing. The sequencing here drew on peripheral blood mononuclear cells (PBMCs), taken when the disease was refractory, from a patient treated with antithyroid drugs. The receptors here all came from a female donor with Graves disease.

V usage is TRBV18 and J usage is TRBJ1-2; 7 bases match TRBD1. J was trimmed by 6 bases and V by 2 bases; bases with no gene match: 6. This CDR3 is 14 amino acids long. Germline V CDR1 and CDR2: KGHSH, LQKENI. This CDR3 reads CASSPERQGNGYTF. The CDR3 bases are TGTGCCAGCTCACCAGAGAGACAGGGAAATGGCTACACCTTC.

This clonotype was detected a few times. The chain has TRBV5-5 and TRBJ1-5, with D possibly TRBD1 on 5 matching bases. Between the trimmed V and J ends, which lost 0 bases and 4 bases, there was a span of 14 bases. This CDR3 comprises 16 residues. Germline V gives CDR1 SGHKS, CDR2 YYEKEE (reference sequence). The CDR3 sequence is CASSLAPRVSNQPQHF. CDR3 sequence (DNA): TGTGCCAGCAGCTTGGCCCCCAGGGTTTCTAATCAGCCCCAGCATTTT.

The CDR3 here is CASRPTSGGYEQYF. CDR3 bases: TGTGCCAGCAGGCCGACTAGTGGGGGCTACGAGCAGTACTTC. The V call is TRBV12-3 or TRBV12-4, the J call TRBJ2-7, with a tentative D call TRBD2 (6 bases). CDR3 size: 14 residues. Trimming took 6 bases from V and 3 from J, leaving 15 bases between them.

This clonotype was counted only a few times. DNA of the CDR3: TGCAGTGCTAGATCGGTAGCGGACTATTACAATGAGCAGTTCTTC. As protein: CSARSVADYYNEQFF. The rearrangement joins TRBV20-1 to TRBJ2-1; TRBD2 might be the D (6 bases). The CDR3 runs 15 residues. Trimming pared 2 bases from V and 4 bases from J, leaving 15 bases between. CDR1 is DFQATT, CDR2 SNEGSKA, per germline (reference sequence).

This chain connects TRBV20-1 to TRBJ2-7; D perhaps matches TRBD2 (5 bases). Trimming removed 0 bases from V and 3 bases from J, with 15 bases in between. CDR3 length equals 15 residues. Germline lookup yields CDR1 DFQATT and CDR2 SNEGSKA (reference sequence). The CDR3 region has the DNA TGCAGTGCTAGAGATCTACTAGACCCAATCTACGAGCAGTACTTC. As protein: CSARDLLDPIYEQYF.

This clonotype showed up many times. The chain is built from TRBV28 and TRBJ1-1; the D is unclear. The CDR3 has 11 residues. The germline gives CDR1 MDHEN, CDR2 SYDVKM. Trimming took 3 bases from V and 7 from J, leaving 6 bases between them. CDR3 sequence reads: CASSFEVEAFF. CDR3 coding DNA: TGTGCCAGCAGTTTTGAAGTTGAAGCTTTCTTT.

This clonotype showed up many times. This chain uses TRBV28 with TRBJ1-6; possible D gene TRBD1, 5 bases. This CDR3 is built from 17 residues. Germline CDR1 is MDHEN and CDR2 is SYDVKM. The germline V and J ends were trimmed by 6 bases and 0 bases, with 15 bases remaining between them. The CDR3 here is CASSRVDSVSYNSPLHF. CDR3 nucleotides: TGTGCCAGCAGCAGGGTTGACAGTGTCTCCTATAATTCACCCCTCCACTTT. The full variable domain, its missing parts supplied by reference TRBV28 and TRBJ1-6, is DVKVTQSSRYLVKRTGEKVFLECVQDMDHENMFWYRQDPGLGLRLIYFSYDVKMKEKGDIPEGYSVSREKKERFSLILESASTNQTSMYLCASSRVDSVSYNSPLHFGNGTRLTVT.

This clonotype was found a few times. The chain couples TRBV18 to TRBJ1-1; D ambiguous. Between the trimmed V and J ends, which lost 3 bases and 0 bases, there was a span of 11 bases. Germline loops: CDR1 KGHSH, CDR2 LQKENI. This CDR3 has 15 residues. The CDR3 spells CASSPSLYMNTEAFF. Written as DNA, the CDR3 is TGTGCCAGCTCACCTTCCCTTTACATGAACACTGAAGCTTTCTTT.

About this clonotype itself: A single base separates this from a much larger clone, so it may be a read error. The genes are TRBV9 and TRBJ2-5, with a possible D match to TRBD1 (6 bases). CDR1 and CDR2 from the germline V gene are SGDLS and YYNGEE. The CDR3 is 14 residues long. V was trimmed by 4 bases and J by 4 bases, leaving 14 bases between them. CDR3 in amino acids: CASSPQQGRETQYF. As DNA, the CDR3 is TGTGCCAGCAGCCCCCAACAGGGACGAGAGACCCAGTACTTC.

This clonotype has more than one count but fewer than ten. The chain has TRBV7-8 and TRBJ1-1, with a tentative D call TRBD1 (5 bases). Germline assignment: CDR1 SGHVS and CDR2 FQNEAQ. The CDR3 sequence is 16 residues long. The V gene lost 1 base and the J gene lost 10 bases, with 22 bases spanning the gap. DNA for the CDR3: TGTGCCAGCAGCTTAGGTGCGTCAGGGCGCGGACCGGTAGCTTTCTTT. This sequence encodes CASSLGASGRGPVAFF.

This clonotype was counted at least ten times. The chain uses TRBV28 and TRBJ1-2, with D possibly matching TRBD1 (5 bases). Trimming left V 7 bases short and J 4 bases short, with 16 bases between. This CDR3 comprises 14 residues. The germline CDR1 and CDR2 sequences are MDHEN and SYDVKM. The CDR3 sequence: CASTLLRGIYGYTF. CDR3 bases: TGTGCCAGCACCCTCTTGAGGGGTATCTATGGCTACACCTTC.

This clonotype was seen repeatedly, ten times or more. This chain links TRBV20-1 with TRBJ2-7; maybe TRBD2 (6 bases). The length of the CDR3 is 13 residues. Germline CDR1 and CDR2: DFQATT and SNEGSKA (reference sequence). Trimming shortened V by 3 bases and J by 2 bases, and 11 bases separated the two germline ends. The DNA for the CDR3 is TGCAGTGCTAGTGCGGGACTTGCCTACGAGCAGTACTTC. Residues: CSASAGLAYEQYF.

This clonotype was counted at least ten times. The V and J genes are TRBV6-1 and TRBJ1-5; weak D call: TRBD1 (6 bases). The CDR3 totals 15 residues. The germline CDR1 and CDR2 sequences are MNHNS and SASEGT. V lost 8 bases and J lost 3, with 17 bases in between. The CDR3: CASPTTGSLNQPQHF. CDR3 DNA: TGTGCCAGCCCAACCACAGGGTCCCTCAATCAGCCCCAGCATTTT.

The rearrangement joins TRBV4-1 to TRBJ2-7; D is possibly TRBD2 (5 bases). V dropped 5 bases and J dropped 3 bases, with 35 bases sitting between them. Germline V lookup: CDR1 MGHRA, CDR2 YSYEKL. The CDR3 runs 21 residues. The CDR3 loop is CASSSGPSGRIYLALFYEQYF. The DNA of the CDR3 is TGCGCCAGCAGCTCCGGGCCCTCGGGTCGCATCTATCTAGCACTTTTCTACGAGCAGTACTTC.

V is TRBV18 and J is TRBJ2-7, with 7 bases lining up with TRBD1. The CDR3 is made up of 16 amino acids. Looked up from germline, CDR1 is KGHSH and CDR2 is LQKENI. V gave up 3 bases and J gave up 6 bases; unmatched junction bases: 14. Here the CDR3 reads CASSPPFTDRPGEQYF. For the CDR3, the DNA is TGTGCCAGCTCACCGCCCTTTACGGACAGGCCTGGCGAGCAGTACTTC.

In this sample, this clonotype turned up many times. The genes are TRBV7-2 and TRBJ2-5; 7 bases are a match to TRBD2. After removal of 1 base from V and 4 bases from J, the junction contained 3 bases not matched to a gene. Germline assignment: CDR1 SGHTA and CDR2 FQGNSA. The CDR3 runs 14 residues. The CDR3, as DNA: TGTGCCAGCAGCTTAGGTGCGGGGGTAGAGACCCAGTACTTC. Its protein is CASSLGAGVETQYF.

This clonotype was detected many times. This rearrangement joins TRBV6-5 to TRBJ1-4; no clear D. CDR3 size: 14 residues. Trimming stripped 4 bases from V and 3 bases from J, with 9 bases between. CDR1 MNHEY and CDR2 SVGAGI come from the germline V gene. This CDR3 is CASSSGWPNEKLFF. The DNA of the CDR3 is TGTGCCAGCAGTTCGGGGTGGCCTAATGAAAAACTGTTTTTT.

This clonotype was counted once. The junction departs from the called germline gene at one end, perhaps through a read error. This chain joins TRBV7-2 and TRBJ2-5, with a tentative D call TRBD2 (6 bases). This CDR3 is built from 15 residues. Germline V CDR1 and CDR2: SGHTA, FQGNSA. The CDR3 DNA reads TGTGCCGGCAGCTTAGTCCCGGGAGCCCAAGAGACCCAGTACTTC. Its translation: CAGSLVPGAQETQYF. Together with reference TRBV7-2 and TRBJ2-5, the CDR3 gives the full variable domain: GAGVSQSPSNKVTEKGKDVELRCDPISGHTALYWYRQSLGQGLEFLIYFQGNSAPDKSGLPSDRFSAERTGGSVSTLTIQRTQQEDSAVYLCAGSLVPGAQETQYFGPGTRLLVL.

This clonotype was recorded at least ten times. V usage is TRBV11-2 and J usage is TRBJ2-5; 10 bases align to TRBD2. Per germline, CDR1 SGHAT and CDR2 FQNNGV. The CDR3 covers 19 residues. The trim removed 5 bases at V and 4 bases at J, leaving 19 bases unmatched. The CDR3 here is CASSPSAKIGPSGRETQYF. Here the CDR3 DNA reads TGTGCCAGCAGCCCTTCTGCTAAAATAGGGCCTAGCGGGAGAGAGACCCAGTACTTC.

This clonotype was seen a few times. The chain recombines TRBV20-1 with TRBJ2-5; the D gene is possibly TRBD2 (6 bases). The V gene lost 1 base and the J gene lost 5 bases, with 11 bases spanning the gap. CDR3 length equals 13 residues. From germline, CDR1 is DFQATT and CDR2 SNEGSKA (reference sequence). The CDR3: CSARAGVHETQYF. As DNA, the CDR3 is TGCAGTGCTAGAGCGGGAGTGCATGAGACCCAGTACTTC.

This clonotype was detected ten times or more. V gene TRBV6-1 combines with J gene TRBJ2-7; D gene unclear. Trimming took off 6 bases at V and 7 bases at J, with 16 bases between the two ends. The CDR3 contains 13 residues. Germline V gives CDR1 MNHNS, CDR2 SASEGT. This chain's CDR3 is CASSPEWDGEQYF. CDR3 DNA: TGTGCCAGCAGCCCCGAGTGGGATGGGGAGCAGTACTTC.

In its sample, this clonotype was seen many times. The J gene is TRBJ2-5, the V gene TRBV15; D is perhaps TRBD1 or TRBD2 (7 bases each). Germline CDR1 reads LNHNV; CDR2 reads YYDKDF (reference sequence). With 8 bases removed from V and 5 bases from J, the gap between germline ends came to 15 bases. This CDR3 is 13 amino acids long. The CDR3: CATQGGRMETQYF. The DNA for the CDR3 is TGTGCCACCCAGGGGGGGCGAATGGAGACCCAGTACTTC.

In this sample, this clonotype turned up many times. The CDR3: CASSRTSQGDTQYF. The CDR3 DNA follows: TGTGCCAGCAGTCGGACATCCCAGGGGGATACGCAGTATTTT. This chain uses TRBV28 with TRBJ2-3; tentative D call: TRBD1 (6 bases). Trimming stripped 5 bases from V and 6 bases from J, with 15 bases between. This CDR3 has 14 residues. Germline V lookup: CDR1 MDHEN, CDR2 SYDVKM.

This clonotype has more than one count but fewer than ten. The rearrangement uses TRBV28 and TRBJ2-7, with 7 bases matching TRBD1. The V gene end was trimmed by 2 bases and the J gene end by 2 bases; junction bases not matched to a gene: 9. Germline V lookup: CDR1 MDHEN, CDR2 SYDVKM. This CDR3 is 16 amino acids long. This CDR3 reads CASSLVSRQGAYEQYF. The CDR3 DNA reads as TGTGCCAGCAGTTTAGTGTCACGGCAGGGGGCCTACGAGCAGTACTTC.